This T cell receptor (beta chain) appears in the sequencing data of a study of cytomegalovirus exposure and HLA in healthy donors. Regarding the study as a whole: Later genetic work tied a missense DCLRE1C variant to beta-chain V and J trimming. Solely CMV serostatus was available to characterize immune exposure.

Trimming removed 3 bases from V and 3 bases from J, with 15 bases in between. The CDR3 runs to 15 residues. Germline loops: CDR1 SNHLY, CDR2 FYNNEI. Amplification used 60 Vbeta primers and 13 Jbeta primers. Sequenced by immunoSEQ multiplex PCR; TCRdb stores in-frame clones only, minus some. The top ten hold around 3.6% of the sample, which has around 100,000 clones, approximately 89% seen once. Concerning this clone itself: Its specificity is unknown.

The sample was PBMCs. The origin of this receptor is a man aged 30-40 years in good health and CMV-seronegative. The genes are TRBV2 and TRBJ2-7; tentative D call: TRBD1 (6 bases). The DNA of the CDR3 is TGTGCCAGCAGTGAGGGGGCAGGACTGATCTACGAGCAGTACTTC. It codes for CASSEGAGLIYEQYF.